The source of this T cell receptor (beta chain) is a study of identical twins. This clonotype was found a few times. The authors used template switching to add a universal primer site and gave cDNA unique molecular identifiers. TCRdb called the 5' RACE reads again in MiXCR, with one record for every CDR3 protein. Of around 250,000 distinct CDR3 sequences in the sample, roughly 7% were seen once. CDR1 and CDR2 from the germline V gene are SQVTM and ANQGSEA. The CDR3 length is 12 residues. Trimming removed 3 bases from V and 5 bases from J, with 10 bases in between. Another study also made use of these data, one on yellow fever vaccine responses in identical twins.

This chain links TRBV29-1 with TRBJ2-5; D remains unclear. Sequences were obtained from memory (CD45RO+) T cells sorted from blood. The TCR comes from a young woman in good health. CDR3 amino acids: CSVEKQLETQYF. The CDR3 region has the DNA TGCAGCGTTGAGAAGCAACTGGAGACCCAGTACTTC.